Following are 4 T cell receptor beta chains from one sample sequenced in a study of CD8 T cells in Susac syndrome. When the RNA was reverse transcribed, random hexamers were used with an input of 0.5 to 1 ug. TCRdb reprocessed the immunoSEQ multiplex PCR reads via MiXCR and lists one record per CDR3 protein. The sample holds under 95,000 distinct CDR3 sequences, roughly 94% seen once. Sequencing was performed on CD4+ T cells from PBMCs. These receptors were taken from a human donor with Susac syndrome.

This chain joins TRBV20-1 and TRBJ2-5, with 7 bases aligning to TRBD1. Looked up from germline, CDR1 is DFQATT and CDR2 is SNEGSKA (reference sequence). V gave up 0 bases and J gave up 5 bases; unmatched junction bases: 12. This CDR3 has 16 residues. CDR3 loop: CSARDRAGGPGETQYF. Written as DNA, the CDR3 is TGCAGTGCTAGAGATCGGGCAGGGGGTCCAGGGGAGACCCAGTACTTC.

The J gene is TRBJ2-2, the V gene TRBV10-3, with 8 nucleotides matching TRBD1. Trimming at V came to 6 bases and at J to 3 bases, leaving 3 bases not matched to a gene. Germline CDR1 reads ENHRY; CDR2 reads SYGVKD. The CDR3 is 14 amino acids. The CDR3 region has the DNA TGTGCCATCAGGGGGACAGGATACACCGGGGAGCTGTTTTTT. Protein: CAIRGTGYTGELFF.

The chain recombines TRBV5-1 with TRBJ1-5; 7 bases map to TRBD1. The germline V gene has CDR1 SGHRS and CDR2 YFSETQ. V dropped 0 bases and J dropped 1; count of bases not matched to a gene: 4. This CDR3 comprises 16 residues. CDR3 in DNA: TGCGCCAGCAGCTTGGGATCAGGGGGAAGCAATCAGCCCCAGCATTTT. Protein product: CASSLGSGGSNQPQHF.

This chain connects TRBV9 to TRBJ1-1; D is unclear. CDR3 length: 14 residues. The germline V gene has CDR1 SGDLS and CDR2 YYNGEE. V was trimmed by 4 bases and J by 4 bases, leaving 14 bases between them. This CDR3 reads CASSLGRDGTEAFF. The CDR3, as DNA: TGTGCCAGCAGCCTCGGAAGGGATGGCACTGAAGCTTTCTTT. Variable domain in full (rest from reference TRBV9 and TRBJ1-1): DSGVTQTPKHLITATGQRVTLRCSPRSGDLSVYWYQQSLDQGLQFLIQYYNGEERAKGNILERFSAQQFPDLHSELNLSSLELGDSALYFCASSLGRDGTEAFFGQGTRLTVV.